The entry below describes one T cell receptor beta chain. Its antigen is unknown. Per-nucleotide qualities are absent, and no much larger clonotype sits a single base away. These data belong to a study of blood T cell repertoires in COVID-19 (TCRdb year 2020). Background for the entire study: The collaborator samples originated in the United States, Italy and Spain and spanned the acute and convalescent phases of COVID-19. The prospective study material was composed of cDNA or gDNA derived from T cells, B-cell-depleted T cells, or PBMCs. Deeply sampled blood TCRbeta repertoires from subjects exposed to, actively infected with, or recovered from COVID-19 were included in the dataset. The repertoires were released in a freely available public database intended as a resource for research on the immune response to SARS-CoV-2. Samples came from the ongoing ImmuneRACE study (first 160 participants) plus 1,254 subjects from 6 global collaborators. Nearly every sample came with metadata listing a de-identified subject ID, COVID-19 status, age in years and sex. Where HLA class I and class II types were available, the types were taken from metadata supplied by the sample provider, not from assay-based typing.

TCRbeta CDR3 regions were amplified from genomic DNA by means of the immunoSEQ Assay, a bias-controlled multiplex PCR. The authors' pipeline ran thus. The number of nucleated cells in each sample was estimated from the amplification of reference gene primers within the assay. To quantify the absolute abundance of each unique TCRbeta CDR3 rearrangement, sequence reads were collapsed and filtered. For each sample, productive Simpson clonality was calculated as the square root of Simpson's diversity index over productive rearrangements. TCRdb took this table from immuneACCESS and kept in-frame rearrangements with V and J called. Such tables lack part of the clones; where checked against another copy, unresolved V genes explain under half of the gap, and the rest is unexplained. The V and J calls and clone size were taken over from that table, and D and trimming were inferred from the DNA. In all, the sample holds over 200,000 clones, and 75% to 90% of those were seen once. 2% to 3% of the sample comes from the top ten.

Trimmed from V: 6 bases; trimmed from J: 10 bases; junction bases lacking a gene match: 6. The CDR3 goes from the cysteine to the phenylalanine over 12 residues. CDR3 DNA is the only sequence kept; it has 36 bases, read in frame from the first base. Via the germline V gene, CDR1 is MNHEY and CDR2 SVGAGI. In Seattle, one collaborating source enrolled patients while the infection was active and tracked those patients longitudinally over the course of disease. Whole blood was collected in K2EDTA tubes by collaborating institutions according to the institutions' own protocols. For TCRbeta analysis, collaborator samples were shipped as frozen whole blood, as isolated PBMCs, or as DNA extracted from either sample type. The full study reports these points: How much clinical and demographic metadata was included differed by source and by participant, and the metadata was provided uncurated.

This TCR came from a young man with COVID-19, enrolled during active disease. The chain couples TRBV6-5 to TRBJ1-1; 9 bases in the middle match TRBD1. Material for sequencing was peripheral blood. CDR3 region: CASSYGTGRAFF. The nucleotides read TGTGCCAGCAGCTATGGGACAGGGCGAGCTTTCTTT.